This T cell receptor (beta chain) was sequenced for a study of beta chain features in type 1 diabetes. Findings of the study overall: Patients with Type 1 diabetes showed moderately but significantly shorter TCRB CDR3s in all four CD4+ subsets. It was possible that PCR favored shorter templates, equally so in patients and controls. Whether TCRB rearrangement is influenced by HLA type was left unresolved in this analysis.

This clone occurred a few times. Its antigen is unidentified. Per germline, CDR1 MDHEN and CDR2 SYDVKM. V dropped 3 bases and J dropped 4 bases, with 7 bases sitting between them. This CDR3 region has 13 residues. TCRB transcripts that were expressed got sequenced, as all of the isolated RNA had been reverse transcribed. Average reads for naive, central memory and regulatory T cell samples were about 3.57 million. TCRdb's table, derived via immunoSEQ multiplex PCR, lists solely in-frame clones and lacks some. The data show about 400,000 clones, roughly 13% seen once. This sequence was found in a woman aged 18-29 years with type 1 diabetes. The specimen sequenced was naive CD4+ T cells from blood. This chain uses TRBV28 with TRBJ1-3; the D is unclear. Written as DNA, the CDR3 is TGTGCCAGCAGTTTGTTACAGGGAAACACCATATATTTT. Translation: CASSLLQGNTIYF.